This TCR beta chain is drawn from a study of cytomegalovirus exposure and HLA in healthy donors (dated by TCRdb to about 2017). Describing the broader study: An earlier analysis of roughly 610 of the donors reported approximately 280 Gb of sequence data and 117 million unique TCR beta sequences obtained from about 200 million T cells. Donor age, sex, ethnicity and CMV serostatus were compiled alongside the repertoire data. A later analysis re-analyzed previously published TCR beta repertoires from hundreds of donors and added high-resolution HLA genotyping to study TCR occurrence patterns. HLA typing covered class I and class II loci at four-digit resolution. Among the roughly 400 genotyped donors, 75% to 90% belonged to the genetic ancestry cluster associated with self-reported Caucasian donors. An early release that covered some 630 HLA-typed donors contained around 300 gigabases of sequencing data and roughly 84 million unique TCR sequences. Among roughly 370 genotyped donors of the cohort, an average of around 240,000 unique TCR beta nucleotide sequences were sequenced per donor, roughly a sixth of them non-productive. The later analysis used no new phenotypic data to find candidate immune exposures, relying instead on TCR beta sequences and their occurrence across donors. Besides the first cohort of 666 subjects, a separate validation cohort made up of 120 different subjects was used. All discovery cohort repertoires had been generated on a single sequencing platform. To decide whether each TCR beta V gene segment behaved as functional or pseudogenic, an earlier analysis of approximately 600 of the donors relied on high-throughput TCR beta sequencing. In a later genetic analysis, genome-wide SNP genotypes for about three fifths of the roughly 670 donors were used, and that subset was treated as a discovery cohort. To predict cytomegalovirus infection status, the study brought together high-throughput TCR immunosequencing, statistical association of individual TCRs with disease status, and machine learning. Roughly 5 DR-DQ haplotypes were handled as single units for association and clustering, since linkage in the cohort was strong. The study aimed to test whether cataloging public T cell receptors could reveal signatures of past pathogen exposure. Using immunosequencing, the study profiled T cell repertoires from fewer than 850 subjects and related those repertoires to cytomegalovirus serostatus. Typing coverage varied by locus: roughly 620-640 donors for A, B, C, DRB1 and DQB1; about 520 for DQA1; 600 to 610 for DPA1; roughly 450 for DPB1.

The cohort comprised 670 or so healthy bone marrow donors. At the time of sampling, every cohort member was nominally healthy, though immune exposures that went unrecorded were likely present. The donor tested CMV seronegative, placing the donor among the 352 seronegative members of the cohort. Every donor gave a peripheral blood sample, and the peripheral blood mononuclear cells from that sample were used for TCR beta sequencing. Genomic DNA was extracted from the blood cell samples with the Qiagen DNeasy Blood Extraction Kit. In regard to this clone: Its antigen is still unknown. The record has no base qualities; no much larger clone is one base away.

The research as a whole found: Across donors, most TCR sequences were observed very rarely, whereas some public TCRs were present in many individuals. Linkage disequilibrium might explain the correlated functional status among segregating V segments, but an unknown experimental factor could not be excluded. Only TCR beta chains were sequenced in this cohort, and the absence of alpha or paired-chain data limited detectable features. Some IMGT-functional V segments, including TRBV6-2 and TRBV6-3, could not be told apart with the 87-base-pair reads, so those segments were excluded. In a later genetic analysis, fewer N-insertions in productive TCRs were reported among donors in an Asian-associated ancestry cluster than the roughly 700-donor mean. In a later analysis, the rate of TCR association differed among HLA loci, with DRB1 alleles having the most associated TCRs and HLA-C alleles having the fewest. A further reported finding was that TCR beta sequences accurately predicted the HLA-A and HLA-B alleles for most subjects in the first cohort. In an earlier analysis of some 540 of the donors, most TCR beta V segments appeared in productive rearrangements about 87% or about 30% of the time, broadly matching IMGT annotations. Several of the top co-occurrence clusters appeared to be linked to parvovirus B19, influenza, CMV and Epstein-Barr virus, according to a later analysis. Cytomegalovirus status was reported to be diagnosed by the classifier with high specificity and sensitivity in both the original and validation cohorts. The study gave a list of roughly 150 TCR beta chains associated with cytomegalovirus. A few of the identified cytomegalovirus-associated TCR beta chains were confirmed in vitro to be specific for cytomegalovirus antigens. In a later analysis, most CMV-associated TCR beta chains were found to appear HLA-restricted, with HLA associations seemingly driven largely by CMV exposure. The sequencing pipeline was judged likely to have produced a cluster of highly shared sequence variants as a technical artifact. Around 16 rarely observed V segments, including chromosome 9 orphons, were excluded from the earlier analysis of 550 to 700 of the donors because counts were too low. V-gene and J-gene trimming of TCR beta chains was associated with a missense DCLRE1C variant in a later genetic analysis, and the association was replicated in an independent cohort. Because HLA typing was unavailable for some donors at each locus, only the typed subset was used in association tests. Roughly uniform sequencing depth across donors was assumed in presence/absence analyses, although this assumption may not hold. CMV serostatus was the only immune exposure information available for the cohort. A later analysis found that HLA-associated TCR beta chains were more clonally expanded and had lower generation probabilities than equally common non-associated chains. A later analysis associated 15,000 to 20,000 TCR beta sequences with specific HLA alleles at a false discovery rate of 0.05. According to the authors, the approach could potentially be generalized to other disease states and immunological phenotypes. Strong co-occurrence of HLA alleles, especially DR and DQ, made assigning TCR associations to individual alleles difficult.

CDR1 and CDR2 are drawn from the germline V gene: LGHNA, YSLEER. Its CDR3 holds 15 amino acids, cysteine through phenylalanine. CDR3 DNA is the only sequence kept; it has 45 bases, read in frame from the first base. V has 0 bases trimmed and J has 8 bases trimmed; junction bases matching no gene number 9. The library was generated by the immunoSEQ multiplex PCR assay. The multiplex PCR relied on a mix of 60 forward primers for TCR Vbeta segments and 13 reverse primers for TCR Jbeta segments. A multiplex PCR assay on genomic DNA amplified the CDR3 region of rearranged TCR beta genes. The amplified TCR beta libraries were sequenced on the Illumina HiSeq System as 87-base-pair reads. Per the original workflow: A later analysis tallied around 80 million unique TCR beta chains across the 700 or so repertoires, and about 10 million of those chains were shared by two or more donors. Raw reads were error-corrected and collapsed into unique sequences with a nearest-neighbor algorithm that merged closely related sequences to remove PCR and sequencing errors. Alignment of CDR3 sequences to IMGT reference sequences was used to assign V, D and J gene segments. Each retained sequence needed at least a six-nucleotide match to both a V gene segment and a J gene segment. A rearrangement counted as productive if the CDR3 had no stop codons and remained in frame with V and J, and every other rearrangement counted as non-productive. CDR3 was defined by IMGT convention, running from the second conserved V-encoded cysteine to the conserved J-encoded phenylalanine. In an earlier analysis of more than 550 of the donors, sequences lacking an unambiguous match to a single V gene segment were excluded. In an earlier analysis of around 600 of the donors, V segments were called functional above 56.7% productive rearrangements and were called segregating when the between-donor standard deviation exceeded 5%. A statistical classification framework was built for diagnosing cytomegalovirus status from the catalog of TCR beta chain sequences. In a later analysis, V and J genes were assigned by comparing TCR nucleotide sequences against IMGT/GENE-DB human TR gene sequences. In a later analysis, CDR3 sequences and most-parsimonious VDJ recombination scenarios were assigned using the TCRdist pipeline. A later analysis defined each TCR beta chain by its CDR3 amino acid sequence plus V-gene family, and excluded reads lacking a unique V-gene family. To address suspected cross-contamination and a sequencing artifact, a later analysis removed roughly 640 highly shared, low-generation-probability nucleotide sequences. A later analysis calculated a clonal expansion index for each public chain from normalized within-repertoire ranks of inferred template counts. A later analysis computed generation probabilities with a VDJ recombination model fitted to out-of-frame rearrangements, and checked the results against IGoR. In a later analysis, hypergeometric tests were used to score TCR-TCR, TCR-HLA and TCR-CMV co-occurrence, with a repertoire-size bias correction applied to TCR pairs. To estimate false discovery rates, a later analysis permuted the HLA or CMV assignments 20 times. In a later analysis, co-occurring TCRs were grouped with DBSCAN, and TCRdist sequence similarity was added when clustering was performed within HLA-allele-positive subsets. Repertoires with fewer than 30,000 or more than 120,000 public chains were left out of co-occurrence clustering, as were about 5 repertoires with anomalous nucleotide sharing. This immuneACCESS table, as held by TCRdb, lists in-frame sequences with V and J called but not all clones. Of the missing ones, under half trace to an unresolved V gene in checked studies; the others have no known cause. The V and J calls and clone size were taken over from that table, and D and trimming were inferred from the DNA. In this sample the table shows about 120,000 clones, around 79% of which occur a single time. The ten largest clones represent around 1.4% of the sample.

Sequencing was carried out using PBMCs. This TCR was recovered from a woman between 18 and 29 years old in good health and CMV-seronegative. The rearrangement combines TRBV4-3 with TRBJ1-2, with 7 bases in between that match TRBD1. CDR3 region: CASSQERGQGRGYTF. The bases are TGCGCCAGCAGCCAAGAAAGGGGGCAGGGGAGAGGCTACACCTTC.